Included here is one T cell receptor beta chain sequence, with context. This clone may be a read error of a much larger clone one base away. This record comes from a study of molecular identifiers for immune sequencing clone quantification. Using a CD8+CD4-CCR7+CD45RA+ phenotype, naive CD8 T cells were sorted. MiXCR was run by TCRdb on the PCR reads, yielding one entry per CDR3 protein. The top ten hold roughly 0.9% of the sample, which has about 640,000 distinct CDR3 sequences, 20% seen once. V trimming: 3 bases; J trimming: 0 bases; junction bases outside the gene matches: 1. This CDR3 comprises 15 residues. The germline V gene has CDR1 ENHRY and CDR2 SYGVKD.

V and J are TRBV10-3 and TRBJ2-3; 9 bases are shared with TRBD1. Specimen: naive CD8+ T cells from blood, with Jurkat cell RNA spiked in. The subset denotes: FACS-sorted CD8+CD4-CCR7+CD45RA+ naive T cells. This TCR derives from a human donor in good health. Some libraries in this study had Jurkat cell RNA spiked in. CDR3 coding DNA: TGTGCCATCAGTGAACAGGGGGCTAGCACAGATACGCAGTATTTT. Translating gives CAISEQGASTDTQYF.